This TCR beta chain was recorded in a study of blood T cell repertoires in COVID-19. Concerning this clone itself: The junction departs from the called germline gene at one end, perhaps through a read error.

CDR1 is GTSNPN, CDR2 SVGIG, per germline (reference sequence). This CDR3 contains 13 residues. As processed by the authors: Using reference gene primer amplification, nucleated cell counts were estimated. Measured with immunoSEQ multiplex PCR; TCRdb has only the in-frame clones, and not every one. D and trimming were read from the DNA, whereas the V and J calls and clone size are those reported in that table. Counted here are approximately 30,000 clones, almost 90% occurring once; the ten biggest clones make up 26%. V is TRBV30 and J is TRBJ1-5, with 7 nucleotides matching TRBD1. This clonotype was sampled from a human donor in a cohort sampled during active COVID-19. Sequencing was done on a sample of peripheral blood. CDR3 in amino acids: CAWGQEVNRPQHF. The CDR3 DNA reads TGTGCCTGGGGACAGGAGGTCAATCGGCCCCAGCATTTT.